Below are 3 T cell receptor beta chains sequenced from a single sample in a study of T cell changes during pregnancy in multiple sclerosis. TCRdb keeps only in-frame clones here, not all; method: immunoSEQ multiplex PCR. The sample consists of 30,000 to 35,000 clones, roughly 87% of them appearing once. This material consisted of CD8+ T cells from peripheral blood mononuclear cells, taken in the first trimester of pregnancy. Source of these receptors: a female donor with multiple sclerosis, enrolled in a pregnancy study.

The chain combines TRBV27 with TRBJ2-1; 9 bases line up with TRBD2. CDR1 and CDR2 (germline): MNHEY, SMNVEV (reference sequence). Trimming removed 6 bases from V and 6 bases from J; junction bases left unmatched: 12. The CDR3 consists of 16 residues. Written as DNA, the CDR3 is TGTGCCAGCAGCGCCCGGCCTAGCGGGGTGGGCAATGAGCAGTTCTTC. Encoded protein: CASSARPSGVGNEQFF.

The gene calls are TRBV10-3 and TRBJ2-3, with 8 bases aligning to TRBD1. The CDR3 has 13 residues. Germline trimming cut 10 bases from V and 5 bases from J; bases unmatched to any gene: 8. From germline, CDR1 is ENHRY and CDR2 SYGVKD. CDR3 DNA sequence: TGTGCCACCCGAATACAGGGGGAAGATACGCAGTATTTT. Residues: CATRIQGEDTQYF.

This clone came up once. V is TRBV27 and J is TRBJ2-1, with 16 bases that match TRBD2. V shed 1 base, J shed 7 bases, and the junction held 7 bases outside the gene matches. Germline V gives CDR1 MNHEY, CDR2 SMNVEV (reference sequence). The length of the CDR3 is 18 residues. DNA of the CDR3: TGTGCCAGCAGTTTATTGCCGGGGACTAGCGGGAGGGGGAATGAGCAGTTCTTC. Amino acid sequence: CASSLLPGTSGRGNEQFF.